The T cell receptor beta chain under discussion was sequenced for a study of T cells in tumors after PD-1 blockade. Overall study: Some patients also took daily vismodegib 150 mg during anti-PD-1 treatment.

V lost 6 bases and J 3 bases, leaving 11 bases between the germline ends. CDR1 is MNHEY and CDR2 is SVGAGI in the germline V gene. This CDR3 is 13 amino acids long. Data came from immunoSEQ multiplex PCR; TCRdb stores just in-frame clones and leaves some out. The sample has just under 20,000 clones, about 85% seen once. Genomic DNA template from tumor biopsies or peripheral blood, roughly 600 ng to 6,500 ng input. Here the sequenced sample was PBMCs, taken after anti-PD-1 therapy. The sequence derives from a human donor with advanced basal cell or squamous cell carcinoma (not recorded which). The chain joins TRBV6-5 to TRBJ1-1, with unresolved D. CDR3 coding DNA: TGTGCCAGCAGCACCGAAGTGCACACTGAAGCTTTCTTT. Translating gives CASSTEVHTEAFF.